These T cell receptor beta chains were read from a single sample in a study of cytomegalovirus exposure and HLA in healthy donors. The repertoire was sequenced with immunoSEQ multiplex PCR; TCRdb's copy has only in-frame clones and lacks some. The data hold 140,000 to 150,000 clones, with less than 85% observed a single time. Sequenced sample: PBMCs. The receptors derive from an older woman in good health and CMV-seropositive. Both conserved end residues are part of each CDR3. The order of the fields is V gene, J gene, D gene, clone size, CDR3 protein, CDR3 DNA. D genes are given only for firm matches. Size values are once, few and many counts, or a class for expanded clones, and some rows have none.

V: TRBV2
J: TRBJ1-2
D: TRBD1
size: .
CDR3: CATESDRNYGYTF
DNA: TGTGCCACCGAATCGGACAGGAACTATGGCTACACCTTC

V: TRBV28
J: TRBJ1-1
D: .
size: .
CDR3: CASSFTRGGLNTEAFF
DNA: TGTGCCAGCAGTTTTACCCGCGGGGGATTGAACACTGAAGCTTTCTTT

V: TRBV5-6
J: TRBJ1-3
D: .
size: .
CDR3: CASSFGQGSPGNTIYF
DNA: TGTGCCAGCAGCTTTGGTCAGGGGTCCCCTGGAAACACCATATATTTT

V: TRBV5-4
J: TRBJ1-2
D: .
size: .
CDR3: CASSFGGRDYGYTF
DNA: TGTGCCAGCAGCTTCGGGGGTAGAGACTATGGCTACACCTTC

V: TRBV10-2
J: TRBJ1-4
D: TRBD1
size: .
CDR3: CASSKQDREREKLFF
DNA: TGCGCCAGCAGCAAGCAGGACAGGGAAAGAGAAAAACTGTTTTTT

V: TRBV9
J: TRBJ1-2
D: .
size: .
CDR3: CASSVSGVLRDGYTF
DNA: TGTGCCAGCAGCGTATCCGGGGTTTTGAGGGATGGCTACACCTTC

V: TRBV7-9
J: TRBJ1-4
D: .
size: .
CDR3: CASSGQRGNEKLFF
DNA: TGTGCCAGCAGCGGTCAAAGGGGGAATGAAAAACTGTTTTTT

V: TRBV28
J: TRBJ2-7
D: .
size: .
CDR3: CASSSVDLTSYEQYF
DNA: TGTGCCAGCAGTTCCGTGGACTTGACCTCCTACGAGCAGTACTTC

V: TRBV28
J: TRBJ1-5
D: TRBD1
size: .
CDR3: CASTSGTGRRQPQHF
DNA: TGTGCCAGCACCTCAGGGACAGGGAGGCGTCAGCCCCAGCATTTT

V: TRBV5-6
J: TRBJ1-1
D: .
size: .
CDR3: CASSPWDIGNTEAFF
DNA: TGTGCCAGCAGCCCATGGGACATAGGGAACACTGAAGCTTTCTTT

V: TRBV2
J: TRBJ1-2
D: .
size: .
CDR3: CASRTDLAGGYTF
DNA: TGTGCCAGCAGGACTGATCTGGCGGGTGGCTACACCTTC

V: TRBV7-9
J: TRBJ1-6
D: .
size: .
CDR3: CASSLQGKNSPLHF
DNA: TGTGCCAGCAGCCTACAGGGCAAGAATTCACCCCTCCACTTT

V: TRBV27
J: TRBJ2-7
D: .
size: .
CDR3: CASSLLARSSYEQYF
DNA: TGTGCCAGCAGTTTATTAGCCAGAAGCTCCTACGAGCAGTACTTC

V: TRBV5-1
J: TRBJ2-3
D: .
size: .
CDR3: CASSLEGATDTQYF
DNA: TGCGCCAGCAGCTTGGAGGGAGCTACAGATACGCAGTATTTT

V: TRBV15
J: TRBJ1-5
D: TRBD1
size: .
CDR3: CATSRDRGQPQHF
DNA: TGTGCCACCAGCAGGGACAGGGGTCAGCCCCAGCATTTT

V: TRBV5-1
J: TRBJ2-1
D: TRBD2
size: .
CDR3: CASSLDRGVNEQFF
DNA: TGCGCCAGCAGCTTGGATCGGGGGGTCAATGAGCAGTTCTTC

V: TRBV28
J: TRBJ2-7
D: .
size: .
CDR3: CASSPTRTAYEQYF
DNA: TGTGCCAGCAGTCCTACAAGGACAGCCTACGAGCAGTACTTC

V: TRBV7-9
J: TRBJ2-5
D: .
size: .
CDR3: CASSLRQGYQETQYF
DNA: TGTGCCAGCAGCTTAAGGCAGGGATACCAAGAGACCCAGTACTTC

V: TRBV2
J: TRBJ2-2
D: .
size: .
CDR3: CASSEAPRGTGELFF
DNA: TGTGCCAGCAGTGAAGCGCCCCGCGGCACCGGGGAGCTGTTTTTT

V: TRBV28
J: TRBJ1-2
D: TRBD1
size: .
CDR3: CAILAPDRGRYGYTF
DNA: TGTGCCATCCTGGCCCCGGACAGGGGGCGCTATGGCTACACCTTC

V: TRBV5-4
J: TRBJ2-1
D: .
size: once
CDR3: CASSLDRGATLF
DNA: TGTGCCAGCAGCTTGGATCGCGGTGCTACCCTCTTC

V: TRBV30
J: TRBJ2-5
D: .
size: few
CDR3: CAWGPGGQETQYF
DNA: TGTGCCTGGGGTCCTGGGGGGCAAGAGACCCAGTACTTC

V: TRBV5-1
J: TRBJ2-1
D: .
size: .
CDR3: CASSLGGLAGGNEQFF
DNA: TGCGCCAGCAGCTTGGGCGGACTCGCTGGGGGGAATGAGCAGTTCTTC

V: TRBV28
J: TRBJ1-1
D: TRBD1
size: .
CDR3: CASSTGAANTEAFF
DNA: TGTGCCAGCAGCACAGGGGCCGCGAACACTGAAGCTTTCTTT

V: TRBV5-6
J: TRBJ1-3
D: .
size: once
CDR3: CASSLVAINTIYF
DNA: TGTGCCAGCAGCTTGGTAGCCATAAACACCATATATTTT

V: TRBV5-1
J: TRBJ2-2
D: TRBD2
size: .
CDR3: CASSRFAGEGTGELFF
DNA: TGCGCCAGCAGCCGCTTTGCGGGAGAAGGCACCGGGGAGCTGTTTTTT

V: TRBV29-1
J: TRBJ2-1
D: TRBD2
size: .
CDR3: CSVGTSGRVESSYNEQFF
DNA: TGCAGCGTTGGGACTAGCGGGAGGGTCGAGAGCTCCTACAATGAGCAGTTCTTC

V: TRBV19
J: TRBJ2-2
D: .
size: .
CDR3: CASSWQGLNTGELFF
DNA: TGTGCCAGTAGCTGGCAGGGGCTTAACACCGGGGAGCTGTTTTTT

V: TRBV2
J: TRBJ2-3
D: TRBD2
size: .
CDR3: CASTASGNSDTQYF
DNA: TGTGCCAGCACGGCTAGCGGGAACTCAGATACGCAGTATTTT

V: TRBV10-3
J: TRBJ2-1
D: TRBD2
size: .
CDR3: CASIAGDSYNEQFF
DNA: TGTGCCTCGATAGCGGGAGACTCCTACAATGAGCAGTTCTTC

V: TRBV5-6
J: TRBJ2-3
D: TRBD2
size: .
CDR3: CASSLRLAGSTDTQYF
DNA: TGTGCCAGCAGCTTGCGTTTAGCGGGGAGCACAGATACGCAGTATTTT

V: TRBV5-1
J: TRBJ2-3
D: .
size: .
CDR3: CASSPSVSTDTQYF
DNA: TGCGCCAGCAGCCCTTCGGTGAGCACAGATACGCAGTATTTT

V: TRBV25-1
J: TRBJ1-1
D: TRBD1
size: .
CDR3: CASSSTGARAFF
DNA: TGTGCCAGCAGCTCGACAGGGGCCCGCGCTTTCTTT

V: TRBV7-2
J: TRBJ1-2
D: TRBD1
size: .
CDR3: CASSPRGQTLYGYTF
DNA: TGTGCCAGCAGCCCCCGGGGACAGACTCTATATGGCTACACCTTC

V: TRBV5-5
J: TRBJ1-1
D: .
size: .
CDR3: CASSLPGRGLNTEAFF
DNA: TGTGCCAGCAGCCTCCCAGGGAGGGGTTTGAACACTGAAGCTTTCTTT

V: TRBV4-1
J: TRBJ2-3
D: .
size: .
CDR3: CASSQDGASTDTQYF
DNA: TGCGCCAGCAGCCAAGATGGGGCAAGCACAGATACGCAGTATTTT

V: TRBV19
J: TRBJ2-5
D: .
size: .
CDR3: CASSRGQSSGTVRETQYF
DNA: TGTGCCAGTAGTAGGGGACAGAGTAGCGGGACGGTGAGGGAGACCCAGTACTTC

V: TRBV5-1
J: TRBJ1-1
D: TRBD1
size: few
CDR3: CASSLPGTGSEAFF
DNA: TGCGCCAGCAGCTTACCTGGGACAGGGTCTGAAGCTTTCTTT

V: TRBV5-4
J: TRBJ1-1
D: .
size: .
CDR3: CASSLGQGGMNTEAFF
DNA: TGTGCCAGCAGCTTGGGGCAAGGGGGAATGAACACTGAAGCTTTCTTT

V: TRBV6-1
J: TRBJ2-7
D: TRBD1
size: .
CDR3: CASSERGDSGYEQYF
DNA: TGTGCCAGCAGTGAAAGAGGGGACAGTGGATACGAGCAGTACTTC

V: TRBV18
J: TRBJ1-1
D: .
size: .
CDR3: CASSPGQNTEAFF
DNA: TGTGCCAGCTCACCAGGACAAAACACTGAAGCTTTCTTT

V: TRBV18
J: TRBJ1-1
D: .
size: few
CDR3: CASSPTGWSTEAFF
DNA: TGTGCCAGCTCACCTACAGGGTGGAGCACTGAAGCTTTCTTT

V: TRBV9
J: TRBJ2-1
D: TRBD1
size: .
CDR3: CASSPPGTGVREQFF
DNA: TGTGCCAGCAGCCCCCCCGGGACAGGGGTCCGGGAGCAGTTCTTC

V: TRBV19
J: TRBJ2-1
D: .
size: few
CDR3: CASSMIGAYNEQFF
DNA: TGTGCCAGTAGTATGATCGGGGCCTACAATGAGCAGTTCTTC

V: TRBV27
J: TRBJ2-3
D: .
size: .
CDR3: CASSKGDTQYF
DNA: TGTGCCAGCAGTAAGGGGGATACGCAGTATTTT

V: TRBV28
J: TRBJ2-5
D: TRBD1
size: few
CDR3: CASFPRGLQETQYF
DNA: TGTGCCAGCTTCCCCAGGGGGCTACAAGAGACCCAGTACTTC

V: TRBV7-3
J: TRBJ1-2
D: .
size: few
CDR3: CASSLNGAGYTF
DNA: TGTGCCAGCAGCTTAAATGGGGCTGGCTACACCTTC

V: TRBV7-8
J: TRBJ2-1
D: TRBD1
size: .
CDR3: CASSPGQLSYNEQFF
DNA: TGTGCCAGCAGCCCGGGACAGCTCTCCTACAATGAGCAGTTCTTC

V: TRBV9
J: TRBJ2-3
D: TRBD2
size: .
CDR3: CASSAGLAVSTDTQYF
DNA: TGTGCCAGCAGCGCGGGACTAGCGGTTAGCACAGATACGCAGTATTTT

V: TRBV15
J: TRBJ1-1
D: TRBD1
size: few
CDR3: CATSRNRDRNTEAFF
DNA: TGTGCCACCAGCAGAAACCGGGACAGGAACACTGAAGCTTTCTTT

V: TRBV5-4
J: TRBJ1-2
D: TRBD1
size: .
CDR3: CASSSSGGVWYGYTF
DNA: TGTGCCAGCAGCTCTTCAGGGGGAGTATGGTATGGCTACACCTTC